This T cell receptor (beta chain) was identified in a study of OX40 agonist ivuxolimab in advanced cancers. For the study in its entirety: Ivuxolimab was a fully human IgG2 agonistic monoclonal antibody targeting the costimulatory receptor OX40 (CD134). In the dose-escalation cohort, over 65% of patients were male, and the mean age was approximately 55 years, with a range of about 23 to 90. Prior anti-PD-1, anti-PD-L1 or anti-CTLA-4 therapy was permitted, and checkpoint inhibitors had been received by more than 35% of dose-escalation patients. Partial responses occurred in three dose-escalation patients: two with cutaneous melanoma and one with hepatocellular carcinoma. The purpose of peripheral TCRbeta sequencing was to test whether ivuxolimab changed TCR sequence diversity and led to clonal T-cell expansion. The paper reports the monotherapy dose-escalation portion (N = 52 patients) of the phase I ivuxolimab trial. Of the approximately 50 dose-escalation patients, hepatocellular carcinoma was present in about 20, melanoma in approximately 15, renal cell carcinoma in 9 and head and neck cancer in 9. Intravenous ivuxolimab was administered to patients every 2 weeks at six dose levels: 0.01, 0.1, 0.3, 1.5, 3 and 10 mg/kg. Broader findings and caveats from the paper: At doses of 0.1 to 3.0 mg/kg, clonal expansion of both CD4+ and CD8+ blood T cells was observed from baseline to week 6. In partial responders in the 0.1-3.0 mg/kg groups, normalized peripheral clonal expansion was found to be among the lowest, especially among CD8+ T cells. On average, CD8+ T cells showed more expanded clones than CD4+ T cells after ivuxolimab. Low levels of normalized T-cell clonal expansion were also seen in some patients who did not respond. The antigen specificity of the peripheral T cells that underwent clonal expansion was not determined.

The trial excluded patients who had a history of autoimmune disease or were on systemic immunosuppression. Peripheral blood for TCR sequencing was collected from all dose cohorts at baseline, on cycle 4 day 1, and on cycle 7 day 1. Samples came from an open-label, multicenter, first-in-human phase I dose-escalation trial of ivuxolimab. Adults with locally advanced or metastatic melanoma, renal cell, hepatocellular, or head and neck squamous cell carcinoma were enrolled in the trial. Before TCR sequencing, CD4+ and CD8+ T cells were separately sorted from peripheral blood. Genomic DNA was extracted from sorted cells for sequencing of the TCRbeta CDR3 region. TCRbeta CDR3 regions were sequenced using the immunoSEQ Assay. TCRdb mirrors the immuneACCESS table, restricted to in-frame sequences. Some clones are absent from its copies; in checked studies, under half trace to an unresolved V gene, and the reason for the others is unknown. The sample table lists roughly 80,000 clones, over 75% of them with a count of one. Jointly, the top ten make up about 0.6% of the sample.

The trim is 5 bases for V and 7 bases for J, with a gap of 20 bases between the germline ends. The germline V gene encodes CDR1 MNHEY and CDR2 SMNVEV (reference sequence). Inclusive of the bounding cysteine and phenylalanine, the CDR3 is 15 residues long. Only CDR3 DNA remains: 45 bases, in frame from the first base. In regard to this clone: The antigen it binds to is not known. One base away there is no much larger clone; base qualities are not given.

The material was CD4+ or CD8+ T cells sorted from blood, obtained in a trial of the OX40 agonist ivuxolimab. The TCR sequence derives from an adult with an advanced solid tumor such as melanoma, head and neck, liver or kidney cancer. The V gene is TRBV27 and the J gene is TRBJ1-1; the D gene is possibly TRBD1, with 6 bases matching. The CDR3 amino acid sequence is: CASSRQAPADSEAFF. The nucleotides read TGTGCCAGCAGTAGACAGGCCCCCGCCGATAGTGAAGCTTTCTTT.